A selection of T cell receptor beta chains follows, all from one sample in a study of blood T cell repertoires in COVID-19. Clones were read by immunoSEQ multiplex PCR, and TCRdb kept only the in-frame ones, dropping some. This table holds under 60,000 clones, roughly 85% found once. Sequenced: peripheral blood. Receptors were obtained from a man between 65 and 79 years old with acute or convalescent COVID-19. The CDR3 runs from the conserved cysteine through the conserved F or W. The D gene is left open where the match is weak. The size entry is marked missing in some rows and otherwise reads once, few, many or a size class.

D gene,J gene,V gene,clone size,CDR3 protein,CDR3 DNA
-,TRBJ2-7,TRBV7-2,-,CASSLARPEVYEQYF,TGTGCCAGCAGCTTAGCGCGACCAGAGGTCTACGAGCAGTACTTC
-,TRBJ1-4,TRBV2,-,CASRELRVEKLFF,TGTGCCAGCAGAGAGTTGCGGGTTGAAAAACTGTTTTTT
TRBD2,TRBJ2-3,TRBV5-1,-,CASSQLAGGPSTDTQYF,TGCGCCAGCAGCCAACTAGCGGGAGGGCCTAGCACAGATACGCAGTATTTT
-,TRBJ1-1,TRBV14,-,CASSRAGGTEAFF,TGTGCCAGCAGCCGCGCGGGGGGCACTGAAGCTTTCTTT
TRBD2,TRBJ2-7,TRBV29-1,-,CSVPGGSEYEQYF,TGCAGCGTCCCGGGAGGGAGTGAGTACGAGCAGTACTTC
TRBD1,TRBJ1-1,TRBV7-2,-,CASSLQGGNTEAFF,TGTGCCAGCAGCTTACAGGGGGGGAACACTGAAGCTTTCTTT
TRBD1,TRBJ1-5,TRBV5-1,-,CASRDRADQPQHF,TGCGCCAGCCGAGACAGGGCCGATCAGCCCCAGCATTTT
-,TRBJ1-5,TRBV27,-,CASRPGAHRGNQPQHF,TGTGCCAGCAGGCCCGGAGCGCATCGGGGTAATCAGCCCCAGCATTTT
TRBD1,TRBJ2-7,TRBV19,-,CASSIDLVTRTGRSSYEQYF,TGTGCCAGTAGTATAGACCTCGTCACCCGGACAGGGAGATCTTCCTACGAGCAGTACTTC
-,TRBJ2-5,TRBV6-2/TRBV6-3,-,CASSYSVRETQYF,TGTGCCAGCAGTTACTCGGTTAGAGAGACCCAGTACTTC
-,TRBJ2-1,TRBV12-5,-,CASGLALNNEQFF,TGTGCTAGTGGTTTGGCCTTAAACAATGAGCAGTTCTTC
-,TRBJ2-7,TRBV21-1,-,CASSLLTGVPLEQYF,TGTGCCAGCAGCTTACTGACAGGGGTTCCCCTCGAGCAGTACTTC
TRBD1,TRBJ1-2,TRBV7-3,few,CASSLGQGGGYTF,TGTGCCAGCAGCCTTGGACAGGGTGGAGGCTACACCTTC
-,TRBJ1-5,TRBV6-6,-,CAAQQGLRNQPQHF,TGTGCCGCCCAACAGGGTCTTCGCAATCAGCCCCAGCATTTT
TRBD2,TRBJ2-1,TRBV12-5,-,CASGLTTSGIYNEQFF,TGTGCTAGTGGTTTGACGACTAGCGGGATTTACAATGAGCAGTTCTTC
-,TRBJ2-1,TRBV19,-,CASSISSYNEQFF,TGTGCCAGTAGTATTAGCTCCTACAATGAGCAGTTCTTC
-,TRBJ2-4,TRBV6-4,-,CASSGAFWGDIQYF,TGTGCCAGCAGTGGGGCCTTTTGGGGGGACATTCAGTACTTC
TRBD2,TRBJ2-7,TRBV18,-,CASSRIVGDGTSASEQYF,TGTGCCAGCTCACGGATAGTGGGCGATGGGACTAGTGCCTCCGAGCAGTACTTC
TRBD2,TRBJ2-3,TRBV10-3,-,CALAASGGASDTQYF,TGTGCCCTCGCTGCTAGCGGGGGGGCGTCAGATACGCAGTATTTT
-,TRBJ2-7,TRBV3-1/TRBV3-2,many,CASSQVGHGDYEQYF,TGTGCCAGCAGCCAAGTGGGACACGGAGACTACGAGCAGTACTTC
TRBD1,TRBJ2-2,TRBV7-3,-,CASSKKYRGFAAGELFF,TGTGCCAGCAGCAAAAAGTACAGGGGGTTTGCGGCCGGGGAGCTGTTTTTT
TRBD1,TRBJ1-5,TRBV6-5,-,CASSQTRGTQPQHF,TGTGCCAGCAGCCAAACCAGGGGGACCCAGCCCCAGCATTTT
TRBD1,TRBJ2-7,TRBV10-3,-,CAITSRDSYEQYF,TGTGCCATCACCAGCCGGGACAGTTACGAGCAGTACTTC
TRBD2,TRBJ2-3,TRBV19,-,CASQGLAGADTQYF,TGTGCCAGTCAGGGACTAGCGGGAGCAGATACGCAGTATTTT
-,TRBJ1-1,TRBV4-1,once,CASATGDMNTEAFF,TGCGCCAGCGCGACAGGCGACATGAACACTGAAGCTTTCTTT
TRBD2,TRBJ2-1,TRBV7-8,-,CASSKLAGVGYEQFF,TGTGCCAGCAGTAAGTTAGCGGGAGTAGGCTATGAGCAGTTCTTC
TRBD1,TRBJ2-7,TRBV18,-,CASSPRLNRGYPEQYF,TGTGCCAGCTCACCACGCCTGAACAGGGGGTACCCCGAGCAGTACTTC
-,TRBJ1-1,TRBV6-5,-,CASKTEGVSNTEAFF,TGTGCCAGCAAAACCGAAGGGGTCTCGAACACTGAAGCTTTCTTT
-,TRBJ2-7,TRBV23-1,-,CASSRREHEQYF,TGCGCCAGCAGTCGCAGGGAACACGAGCAGTACTTC
-,TRBJ1-3,TRBV5-1,many,CASSRDENRNSGNTIYF,TGCGCCAGCAGCCGAGATGAAAATAGAAATTCCGGAAACACCATATATTTT
TRBD1,TRBJ2-3,TRBV7-2,-,CASSSDRDTDTQYF,TGTGCCAGCAGCTCGGACAGGGACACAGATACGCAGTATTTT
TRBD2,TRBJ2-7,TRBV6-5,-,CASTGSGLARGEQYF,TGTGCCAGCACTGGATCGGGACTAGCGAGGGGGGAGCAGTACTTC
TRBD1,TRBJ1-5,TRBV5-1,few,CASSFPGDRVPYSNQPQHF,TGCGCCAGCAGCTTCCCGGGGGACAGGGTTCCGTATAGCAATCAGCCCCAGCATTTT
-,TRBJ1-4,TRBV7-6,-,CASSLMEGFGEKLFF,TGTGCCAGCAGCTTAATGGAGGGTTTCGGGGAAAAACTGTTTTTT
-,TRBJ2-3,TRBV21-1,-,CASSKAGESGGAKLPDTQYF,TGTGCCAGCAGCAAAGCGGGGGAGAGCGGGGGGGCGAAATTGCCAGATACGCAGTATTTT
TRBD1,TRBJ1-2,TRBV10-3,-,CAISGTGGNYGYTF,TGTGCCATCAGTGGGACAGGGGGGAACTATGGCTACACCTTC
TRBD2,TRBJ2-1,TRBV5-4,few,CASSPGGLGDNEQFF,TGTGCCAGCAGCCCGGGAGGACTCGGCGACAATGAGCAGTTCTTC
TRBD1,TRBJ1-2,TRBV5-4,-,CASSRGTANYGYTF,TGTGCCAGCAGCCGCGGGACAGCTAACTATGGCTACACCTTC
-,TRBJ1-1,TRBV7-2,-,CASSLDGVEAFF,TGTGCCAGCAGCTTAGATGGAGTCGAAGCTTTCTTT
TRBD1,TRBJ1-4,TRBV10-1,-,CASSEATGGMTNEKLFF,TGCGCCAGCAGTGAGGCGACAGGGGGCATGACTAATGAAAAACTGTTTTTT
-,TRBJ2-7,TRBV3-1/TRBV3-2,-,CASSQDVTSGSLQYF,TGTGCCAGCAGCCAAGATGTGACGTCGGGGTCGCTGCAGTACTTC
-,TRBJ2-1,TRBV18,-,CASSRDNEQFF,TGTGCCAGCTCACGCGACAATGAGCAGTTCTTC
-,TRBJ1-6,TRBV5-5,-,CASSGNLQGVPLHF,TGTGCCAGCAGCGGAAATTTACAGGGAGTACCCCTCCACTTT
-,TRBJ2-7,TRBV6-5,-,CASSYSVDNYEQYF,TGTGCCAGCAGTTACTCGGTGGACAATTACGAGCAGTACTTC
-,TRBJ2-7,TRBV7-2,-,CASSLAGRGYEQYF,TGTGCCAGCAGCTTAGCAGGCCGAGGTTACGAGCAGTACTTC
-,TRBJ1-1,TRBV7-3,-,CASSFSGGNTEAFF,TGTGCCAGCAGCTTTAGCGGGGGAAACACTGAAGCTTTCTTT
TRBD2,TRBJ2-1,TRBV29-1,-,CSVGLADNEQFF,TGCAGCGTTGGCCTAGCGGATAATGAGCAGTTCTTC
TRBD1,TRBJ1-2,TRBV2,once,CASRSGTVNYGYTF,TGTGCCAGCAGGTCCGGGACAGTGAACTATGGCTACACCTTC
-,TRBJ1-2,TRBV6-1,-,CASSEGRGIGSGYTF,TGTGCCAGCAGTGAAGGAAGAGGGATCGGTAGTGGCTACACCTTC
TRBD1,TRBJ1-2,TRBV30,-,CAWSERGGGRGYTF,TGTGCCTGGAGTGAAAGAGGGGGCGGCCGAGGCTACACCTTC
TRBD1,TRBJ2-7,TRBV10-3,-,CAIRNSPGQGSRPSEQYF,TGTGCCATCAGGAACTCACCGGGACAGGGCTCTCGGCCCTCAGAGCAGTACTTC
-,TRBJ2-7,TRBV7-2,-,CASSLPPGEQYF,TGTGCCAGCAGCCTACCTCCGGGAGAGCAGTACTTC
TRBD2,TRBJ2-7,TRBV5-1,-,CASSLGLAGDAIYEQYF,TGCGCCAGCAGCTTGGGGCTAGCGGGAGATGCGATCTACGAGCAGTACTTC
TRBD1,TRBJ1-6,TRBV7-2,-,CASRPDRSSYNSPLHF,TGTGCCAGCAGACCGGACAGGAGCTCCTATAATTCACCCCTCCACTTT
TRBD1,TRBJ2-3,TRBV4-2,-,CASSQAGDRDYTDTQYF,TGTGCCAGCAGCCAAGCGGGGGACAGGGATTACACAGATACGCAGTATTTT
-,TRBJ1-3,TRBV30,medium-sized,CAWKAVGNTIYF,TGTGCCTGGAAGGCGGTAGGAAACACCATATATTTT
TRBD1,TRBJ1-4,TRBV7-6,-,CASSLAGTGDEKLFF,TGTGCCAGCAGCTTAGCCGGGACAGGGGATGAAAAACTGTTTTTT
TRBD2,TRBJ2-5,TRBV24-1,-,CATSDGGRGQETQYF,TGTGCCACCAGTGATGGCGGGAGAGGACAAGAGACCCAGTACTTC
-,TRBJ2-1,TRBV7-3,few,CASSLFASRSYNEQFF,TGTGCCAGCAGCTTATTCGCGAGCCGGTCCTACAATGAGCAGTTCTTC
TRBD1,TRBJ1-3,TRBV6-5,-,CASSPGQAGNTIYF,TGTGCCAGCAGCCCCGGACAGGCCGGAAACACCATATATTTT